Presented here are 20 T cell receptor beta chains from one specimen sequenced in a study of shared clonotypes between healthy human individuals. Assay: immunoSEQ multiplex PCR; the TCRdb copy retains only in-frame clones and omits some. Altogether millions of clones are present, about 95% being singletons, with the ten largest covering 0.85% to 1.3%. Naive CD8 populations comprised CD45RO-negative cells positively selected for CCR7, excluding terminally differentiated effector memory CD45RA+ cells. The sequenced sample was naive CD8+ T cells sorted from blood. The receptor source for this set is a man younger than 35 in good health.

The chain uses TRBV27 and TRBJ2-7; D not certain. CDR1 MNHEY and CDR2 SMNVEV come from the germline V gene (reference sequence). The CDR3 loop spans 16 amino acids. Trimming removed 2 bases from V and 5 bases from J, with 19 bases in between. The CDR3 region is CASSLNFWSPSHEQYF. In nucleotides, the CDR3 is TGTGCCAGCAGTTTAAATTTCTGGTCCCCTAGTCACGAGCAGTACTTC.

The gene calls are TRBV4-3 and TRBJ2-7; TRBD2 matches at 10 bases. Trimming cost V 1 base and J 6 bases; bases outside gene matches: 15. CDR3 length: 18 residues. CDR1 LGHNA and CDR2 YSLEER come from the germline V gene. CDR3 loop: CASSQGLGSGLAGAEQYF. The CDR3 DNA is TGCGCCAGCAGCCAAGGCCTTGGGTCTGGGCTAGCGGGAGCCGAGCAGTACTTC.

The gene calls are TRBV7-2 and TRBJ1-2; D not resolved. CDR1 SGHTA and CDR2 FQGNSA come from the germline V gene. The CDR3 spans 12 residues. Between the trimmed V and J ends, which lost 6 bases and 8 bases, there was a span of 13 bases. CDR3 DNA sequence: TGTGCCAGCAGGACTCCCCCGGGCGGCTACACCTTC. It specifies CASRTPPGGYTF. Looking up the rest from reference TRBV7-2 and TRBJ1-2 gives the full variable domain: GAGVSQSPSNKVTEKGKDVELRCDPISGHTALYWYRQSLGQGLEFLIYFQGNSAPDKSGLPSDRFSAERTGGSVSTLTIQRTQQEDSAVYLCASRTPPGGYTFGSGTRLTVV.

The chain employs TRBV5-4 and TRBJ2-5; D uncertain. The J call may be incorrect, as the DNA end agrees better with TRBJ2-7. The CDR3 is 14 residues long. CDR1 is SGHNT and CDR2 is YYREEE in the germline V gene (reference sequence). The CDR3 coding sequence is TGTGCCAGCAGCGTGGACCTGGGGTCCTACGAGCAGTACTTC. It is translated as CASSVDLGSYEQYF.

This clone was seen a handful of times. Different DNA sequences within this sample yield the same CDR3. V and J are TRBV28 and TRBJ1-5; D gene ambiguous. Germline V gives CDR1 MDHEN, CDR2 SYDVKM. V shed 5 bases and J shed 5 bases, with 10 bases lying between them. CDR3 size: 13 residues. DNA for the CDR3: TGTGCCAGCAGTCTCCGAGGGTATCAGCCCCAGCATTTT. Translated, it gives CASSLRGYQPQHF.

This clone was counted a single time. V usage is TRBV19 and J usage is TRBJ2-3; TRBD1 matches at 8 bases. The CDR3 is made up of 13 amino acids. Germline-derived CDR1 and CDR2 are LNHDA and SQIVND (reference sequence). Unmatched junction bases numbered 3, after V lost 4 bases and J lost 6 bases. Here the CDR3 DNA reads TGTGCCAGTAGTAACAGGGGGTTTGATACGCAGTATTTT. Translation gives CASSNRGFDTQYF.

The V call is TRBV6-5, the J call TRBJ2-7; TRBD1 agrees at 8 bases. Germline trimming cut 4 bases from V and 5 bases from J; bases unmatched to any gene: 7. In germline, CDR1 is MNHEY, CDR2 SVGAGI. This CDR3 is built from 14 residues. CDR3 bases: TGTGCCAGCAGTTCGACAGGGGTCTTGAACGAGCAGTACTTC. Amino acids: CASSSTGVLNEQYF.

This clone was counted a single time. The rearrangement links TRBV30 to TRBJ2-7, with 8 nucleotides matching TRBD2. CDR1 GTSNPN and CDR2 SVGIG come from the germline V gene (reference sequence). V dropped 0 bases and J dropped 6; count of bases not matched to a gene: 4. This CDR3 is 13 amino acids long. The CDR3 DNA follows: TGTGCCTGGAGTGTACGGGAGGGGCTCGAGCAGTACTTC. This encodes CAWSVREGLEQYF.

The chain employs TRBV11-2 and TRBJ1-2, with 10 bases lining up with TRBD1. This CDR3 comprises 16 residues. Germline V gene data show CDR1 as SGHAT and CDR2 as FQNNGV. The ends lost 5 bases at V and 3 bases at J; junction bases unmatched: 9. CDR3: CASSDDGTGDYYGYTF. As DNA, the CDR3 is TGTGCCAGCAGCGATGACGGGACAGGGGACTACTATGGCTACACCTTC. The variable domain in full, with the rest retrieved from reference TRBV11-2 and TRBJ1-2, is EAGVAQSPRYKIIEKRQSVAFWCNPISGHATLYWYQQILGQGPKLLIQFQNNGVVDDSQLPKDRFSAERLKGVDSTLKIQPAKLEDSAVYLCASSDDGTGDYYGYTFGSGTRLTVV.

V and J are TRBV7-9 and TRBJ2-7; the D gene is possibly TRBD1 (5 bases). The CDR3 has 13 amino acids. V was clipped by 5 bases and J by 5 bases, with 13 bases between them. CDR1 is SEHNR and CDR2 is FQNEAQ in the germline V gene (reference sequence). The CDR3: CASSSPRANEQYF. The CDR3 nucleotides read TGTGCCAGCAGCAGCCCCAGGGCCAACGAGCAGTACTTC.

The chain has TRBV10-3 and TRBJ2-7; D is possibly TRBD2 (5 bases). The CDR3 spans 15 residues. The V and J ends lost 3 bases and 1 base respectively, with 13 bases between them. From germline, CDR1 is ENHRY and CDR2 SYGVKD. CDR3 amino acids: CAISDPGNPSYEQYF. As DNA, the CDR3 is TGTGCCATCAGTGACCCGGGGAACCCATCCTACGAGCAGTACTTC.

The rearrangement uses TRBV7-9 and TRBJ2-7; 12 nucleotides agree with TRBD1. The length of the CDR3 is 18 residues. CDR1 is SEHNR, CDR2 FQNEAQ, per germline (reference sequence). Unmatched junction bases numbered 10, after V lost 1 base and J lost 3 bases. CDR3 nucleotide sequence: TGTGCCAGCAGCTTAGTGGGGACAGGGGGCGATTGGGACTACGAGCAGTACTTC. It is translated as CASSLVGTGGDWDYEQYF.

The chain carries TRBV5-4 and TRBJ2-3, with 14 bases lining up with TRBD2. CDR1 and CDR2 (germline): SGHNT, YYREEE (reference sequence). V lost 4 bases, J lost 6 bases, and 4 bases stayed unmatched. The CDR3 is made up of 15 amino acids. The CDR3 nucleotides are TGTGCCAGCAGCCCCGGGACTAGCGGGGGTGATACGCAGTATTTT. Residues: CASSPGTSGGDTQYF. Based on the CDR3 plus reference TRBV5-4 and TRBJ2-3, the full variable domain is ETGVTQSPTHLIKTRGQQVTLRCSSQSGHNTVSWYQQALGQGPQFIFQYYREEENGRGNFPPRFSGLQFPNYSSELNVNALELDDSALYLCASSPGTSGGDTQYFGPGTRLTVL.

This clone was recorded only once. The genes are TRBV15 and TRBJ1-1; 7 nucleotides align to TRBD1. After removal of 3 bases from V and 7 bases from J, the junction contained 14 bases not matched to a gene. The CDR3 is 16 amino acids. From germline, CDR1 is LNHNV and CDR2 YYDKDF (reference sequence). CDR3 nucleotide sequence: TGTGCCACCAGCAGGGAGTCCCCATCCGGGACAGATGAAGCTTTCTTT. Translated: CATSRESPSGTDEAFF.

Comment on this clone: This sample includes further DNA sequences coding for the same CDR3. This rearrangement joins TRBV4-3 to TRBJ2-2; no clear D gene. The V gene lost 1 base and the J gene lost 5 bases, with 5 bases spanning the gap. The germline V gene encodes CDR1 LGHNA and CDR2 YSLEER. CDR3 length: 13 residues. CDR3 loop: CASSQGGTGELFF. CDR3 DNA sequence: TGCGCCAGCAGCCAAGGCGGAACCGGGGAGCTGTTTTTT.

The CDR3 nucleotides are TGCGCCAGCAGTGGCCTAGCGGGCTCCTACGAGCAGTACTTC. It translates to CASSGLAGSYEQYF. The rearrangement links TRBV10-1 to TRBJ2-7; the match to TRBD2 covers 8 bases. With V trimmed by 4 bases and J by 0 bases, 2 bases remained unmatched. The CDR3 totals 14 residues. Per the germline V gene, CDR1 is WNHNN and CDR2 is SYGVQD (reference sequence).

The CDR3 protein is CASSLRAGRGGETQYF. Written as DNA, the CDR3 is TGTGCCAGCAGTTTACGGGCCGGGAGAGGAGGAGAGACCCAGTACTTC. V is TRBV27 and J is TRBJ2-5; D may be TRBD2 (6 bases). Germline V gene sequence: CDR1 MNHEY, CDR2 SMNVEV (reference sequence). V lost 2 bases and J lost 4, with 17 bases in between. The CDR3 is 16 amino acids.

This clone was detected only a few times. DNA for the CDR3: TGTGCCAGCAGCTTGGGACACTACTACGAGCAGTACTTC. Its translation: CASSLGHYYEQYF. This sequence joins TRBV7-2 and TRBJ2-7, with D possibly matching TRBD1 (6 bases). Trimming pared 3 bases from V and 3 bases from J, leaving 9 bases between. This CDR3 has 13 residues. Germline CDR1 SGHTA, CDR2 FQGNSA.

The chain joins TRBV27 to TRBJ1-1; 9 bases line up with TRBD1. The CDR3 loop spans 16 amino acids. The J segment lost 1 base and the V segment lost 3 bases, leaving 6 bases of the junction unmatched. CDR1 MNHEY and CDR2 SMNVEV come from the germline V gene (reference sequence). The CDR3 bases are TGTGCCAGCAGTTTGGGGTGGGGACAGGGGAACACTGAAGCTTTCTTT. Encoded protein: CASSLGWGQGNTEAFF.

The V call is TRBV4-1, the J call TRBJ2-1; D could derive from TRBD1 or TRBD2 (6 bases each). The CDR3 covers 14 residues. Germline V gives CDR1 MGHRA, CDR2 YSYEKL. Between the trimmed V and J ends, which lost 0 bases and 8 bases, there was a span of 11 bases. Here the CDR3 reads CASSQDWGADEQFF. Written as DNA, the CDR3 is TGCGCCAGCAGCCAAGACTGGGGGGCTGATGAGCAGTTCTTC.